A selection of T cell receptor beta chains follows, all from one sample in a study of blood T cells in healthy people across ages. TCRdb itself ran the 5' RACE reads through MiXCR, one entry per CDR3 protein. The data contain about 1.8 million distinct CDR3 sequences, about 50% of them singletons. Sequencing was performed on blood. The receptors originated from a middle-aged woman in good health. The CDR3 runs from the conserved cysteine through the conserved F or W. D genes are given only for firm matches. Rows give clone size only sometimes, using once, few, many, or a class for an expanded clone.

size,V,D,J,DNA,CDR3
once,TRBV15,-,TRBJ2-3,TGTGCCACCAGCAGAGGAGGTCCTAGCACAGATACGCAGTATTTT,CATSRGGPSTDTQYF
-,TRBV4-2,-,TRBJ2-5,TGTGCCAGCAGCCAAGACATCCGTGAAGAGACCCAGTACTTC,CASSQDIREETQYF
-,TRBV12-3/TRBV12-4,TRBD1,TRBJ2-1,TGTGCCAGCAGATCCAACCGACAGGGGGTCAGGGAGCAGTTCTTC,CASRSNRQGVREQFF
-,TRBV20-1,TRBD1,TRBJ2-7,TGCAGTGCTAGAGAGAGTTCGGGGCCCAGGGGGCACTACGAGCAGTACTTC,CSARESSGPRGHYEQYF
-,TRBV28,-,TRBJ1-1,TGTGCCAGCAGTCTGGTGACAGGACCGAACACTGAAGCTTTCTTT,CASSLVTGPNTEAFF
few,TRBV10-3,-,TRBJ2-6,TGTGCCATCAGCCTACGGAACTCTGGGGCCAACGTCCTGACTTTC,CAISLRNSGANVLTF
few,TRBV5-1,-,TRBJ2-7,TGCGCCAGCAGCTTGATCCCCGGGAGTGGCGAGCAGTACTTC,CASSLIPGSGEQYF
few,TRBV4-1,-,TRBJ1-2,TGCGCCAGCAGCCATGCCCGGGACACCCGCTCCTTTAACTATGGCTACACCTTC,CASSHARDTRSFNYGYTF
few,TRBV20-1,TRBD2,TRBJ2-7,TGCAGTGCTCTTAAGCGGGGTTCCTACGAGCAGTACTTC,CSALKRGSYEQYF
-,TRBV3-1,-,TRBJ2-7,TGTGCCAGCAGCCTCGGGCGTCTGGCTCCGTACGAGCAGTACTTC,CASSLGRLAPYEQYF
-,TRBV5-1,TRBD1,TRBJ2-5,TGCGCCAGCAGCCCCCCGGGACAGGAAGGTAGAAGCAAAAAGACCCAGTACTTC,CASSPPGQEGRSKKTQYF
-,TRBV20-1,TRBD2,TRBJ2-5,TGCAGTGCTAGGGTCAAGCGGGGGGGCCAGGCAGAGACCCAGTACTTC,CSARVKRGGQAETQYF
-,TRBV7-2,TRBD1,TRBJ1-1,TGTGCCAGCAGCTTAGCGGGGACAGGGATGAACACTGAAGCTTTCTTT,CASSLAGTGMNTEAFF
few,TRBV29-1,-,TRBJ2-1,TGCAGCGGCGGGTCAGGGGATGGTGAGCAGTTCTTC,CSGGSGDGEQFF
-,TRBV5-1,TRBD1,TRBJ1-1,TGCGCCAGCAGCTTGGTGACAGGGGGGAAAAACACTGAAGCTTTCTTT,CASSLVTGGKNTEAFF
-,TRBV20-1,-,TRBJ1-1,TGCAGTGCTAGAGATCGGACAACGCTGAACACTGAAGCTTTCTTT,CSARDRTTLNTEAFF
once,TRBV4-1,-,TRBJ1-2,TGCGCCAGCAGCCAATATGGAGACTTTGGGGGCTACACCTTC,CASSQYGDFGGYTF
once,TRBV28,-,TRBJ2-1,TGTGCCAGCAGTTGGGGGGCCCATGAGCAGTTCTTC,CASSWGAHEQFF
-,TRBV29-1,-,TRBJ1-2,TGCAGCGTTGTGAGTCAGCGAACTAACTATGGCTACACCTTC,CSVVSQRTNYGYTF
-,TRBV7-9,-,TRBJ2-1,TGTGCCAGCAGCCCAGGACAGCGGCAGTTCTTC,CASSPGQRQFF
-,TRBV6-2/TRBV6-3,-,TRBJ2-5,TGTGCCAGCAACCCCTTTCTGGCGGGCCACTACAATGAGCAGTACTTC,CASNPFLAGHYNEQYF
-,TRBV18,-,TRBJ1-1,TGTGCCAGCTCACCTACTTCCTCCCATGAAGCTTTCTTT,CASSPTSSHEAFF
-,TRBV29-1,TRBD1,TRBJ2-5,TGCAGCATCGGACAGGCCCAACAAGAGACCCAGTACTTC,CSIGQAQQETQYF
few,TRBV5-5,-,TRBJ2-7,TGTGCCAGCAGCTTTACCAGGGCACAAGACGAGCAGTACTTC,CASSFTRAQDEQYF
few,TRBV7-2,-,TRBJ1-2,TGTGCCAGCAGTGCTGAGGGCTATGGCTACACCTTC,CASSAEGYGYTF
-,TRBV28,-,TRBJ1-2,TGTGCCAGCAGTGTACGACAGCCCCGCTATGGCTACACCTTC,CASSVRQPRYGYTF
few,TRBV7-6,-,TRBJ2-5,TGTGCCAGCAGCTTAGTGGCCTTAAAACAAGAGACCCAGTACTTC,CASSLVALKQETQYF
few,TRBV27,TRBD1,TRBJ1-2,TGTGCCAGTAGTTTACGGACAGGGCGTAACTATGGCTACACCTTC,CASSLRTGRNYGYTF
-,TRBV5-1,TRBD2,TRBJ2-3,TGCGCCAGCAGCCAACCTAAAGCGGGGGGGCTCACAGATACGCAGTATTTT,CASSQPKAGGLTDTQYF
-,TRBV29-1,-,TRBJ2-3,TGCAGCGCGAGGGGGGCCGGGTCCGTGGATACGCAGTATTTT,CSARGAGSVDTQYF
-,TRBV12-3/TRBV12-4,TRBD2,TRBJ2-1,TGTGCCAGCAGTTCTTGGGGGGGAGGTGGGGTGGTCGAGCAGTTCTTC,CASSSWGGGGVVEQFF
-,TRBV28,-,TRBJ1-4,TGTGCCAGCAGTTTATTCCCTGTCCCGAGACAGCTACTCAATGAAAAACTGTTTTTT,CASSLFPVPRQLLNEKLFF
-,TRBV11-2,-,TRBJ2-1,TGTGCCAGCAGCTTGGATAGCCCGGCGAGCAATGAGCAGTTCTTC,CASSLDSPASNEQFF
-,TRBV5-1,-,TRBJ2-5,TGCGCCAGCAGCTTCCGGGACCCAAAAGAGACCCAGTACTTC,CASSFRDPKETQYF
few,TRBV20-1,-,TRBJ2-5,TGCAGTGCTAGAGAGGCTAATTCGAGGCAAGAGACCCAGTACTTC,CSAREANSRQETQYF
-,TRBV6-5,-,TRBJ1-6,TGTGCCAGCCGCACTACGGTCATCCCAAATTCACCCCTCCACTTT,CASRTTVIPNSPLHF
few,TRBV6-1,-,TRBJ2-7,TGTGCCAGCAGTGAAGGGCGGACGGACGAGCAGTACTTC,CASSEGRTDEQYF
-,TRBV6-2/TRBV6-3,-,TRBJ2-3,TGTGCCAGCAGGTGGGGTTTTGGGACTCAGGGCACAGATACGCAGTATTTT,CASRWGFGTQGTDTQYF
-,TRBV7-2,TRBD1,TRBJ1-2,TGTGCCAGCAGCTTATTTACGGTGGGACAGGGCCTTCGATATGGCTACACCTTC,CASSLFTVGQGLRYGYTF
-,TRBV6-5,-,TRBJ2-7,TGTGCCAGCAGATCCCCACAGAGGGGGACGGGTGAGCAGTACTTC,CASRSPQRGTGEQYF
once,TRBV2,TRBD2,TRBJ2-3,TGTGCCAGCAGGGCGGGCGCGGGAGGCACAGATACGCAGTATTTT,CASRAGAGGTDTQYF
-,TRBV20-1,-,TRBJ1-2,TGCAGTGCAACCCCCAGGGTTGGAGCTAACTATGGCTACACCTTC,CSATPRVGANYGYTF
-,TRBV5-1,TRBD1,TRBJ2-3,TGCGCCAGCAAGTACAGGGGTCTTAGCACAGATACGCAGTATTTT,CASKYRGLSTDTQYF
-,TRBV24-1,-,TRBJ1-1,TGTGCCACCAGTGATTCCCGGGCCTTGAACACTGAAGCTTTCTTT,CATSDSRALNTEAFF
-,TRBV6-2/TRBV6-3,-,TRBJ2-7,TGTGCCAGCAGTTACTACAGAAACTACGAGCAGTACTTC,CASSYYRNYEQYF